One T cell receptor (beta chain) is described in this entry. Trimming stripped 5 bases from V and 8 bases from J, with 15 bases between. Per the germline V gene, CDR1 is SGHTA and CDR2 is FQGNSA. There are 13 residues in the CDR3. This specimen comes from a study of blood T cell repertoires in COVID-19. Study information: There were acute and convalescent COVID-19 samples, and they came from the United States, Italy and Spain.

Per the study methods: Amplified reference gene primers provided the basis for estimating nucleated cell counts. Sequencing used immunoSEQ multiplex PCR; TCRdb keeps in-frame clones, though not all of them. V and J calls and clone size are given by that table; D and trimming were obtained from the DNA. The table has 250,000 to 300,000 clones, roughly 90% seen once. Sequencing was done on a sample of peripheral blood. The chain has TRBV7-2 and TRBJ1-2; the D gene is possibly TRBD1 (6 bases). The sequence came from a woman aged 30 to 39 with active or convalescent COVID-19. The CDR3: CASSPPRGSGYTF. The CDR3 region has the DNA TGTGCCAGCAGCCCCCCCAGGGGCAGCGGCTACACCTTC.